These 17 T cell receptor beta chains were all obtained from the same sample, sequenced in a study of blood T cell repertoires in COVID-19. The assay was immunoSEQ multiplex PCR, and TCRdb's table has in-frame clones only and misses some. The sample lists 300,000 to 350,000 clones; under 90% were seen once. Input material: PBMCs or T cells enriched from blood (not recorded which). Source of these receptors: a woman under 40 who had recovered from COVID-19.

The chain joins TRBV5-4 to TRBJ1-2; D remains unclear. Germline-derived CDR1 and CDR2 are SGHNT and YYREEE (reference sequence). The V end lost 1 base, the J end lost 4 bases, and 8 bases lay between the germline ends. The CDR3 consists of 13 residues. The CDR3 bases are TGTGCCAGCAGCTTGTCTCCAGGCTATGGCTACACCTTC. Translation: CASSLSPGYGYTF.

This chain connects TRBV3-1 (or the pseudogene TRBV3-2) to TRBJ1-2; 8 bases line up with TRBD1. With 0 bases clipped from V and 8 bases from J, the junction kept 8 bases outside the gene matches. CDR1 and CDR2 (germline): LGHDT, YNNKEL (reference sequence). The CDR3 consists of 15 residues. CDR3 amino acids: CASSQEGDRGNGYTF. CDR3 nucleotides: TGTGCCAGCAGCCAAGAAGGAGACAGGGGTAACGGCTACACCTTC.

The rearrangement links TRBV19 to TRBJ2-2, with 7 bases aligning to TRBD2. The CDR3 extends over 18 amino acids. CDR1 and CDR2 from the germline V gene are LNHDA and SQIVND (reference sequence). V shed 3 bases, J shed 1 base, and the junction held 11 bases outside the gene matches. In DNA, the CDR3 is TGTGCCAGTAGTATTTATGGGGGAGGGCCTCTGAACACCGGGGAGCTGTTTTTT. This translates into CASSIYGGGPLNTGELFF.

There are a few counts of this clone. For the CDR3, the DNA is TGTGCCAGCAGCTTGGTAGGACAGGGGAACACTGAAGCTTTCTTT. Encoded protein: CASSLVGQGNTEAFF. V usage is TRBV5-4 and J usage is TRBJ1-1, with 8 bases fitting TRBD1. Trimming took 0 bases from V and 1 from J; bases not matched to a gene: 2. Looked up from germline, CDR1 is SGHNT and CDR2 is YYREEE (reference sequence). There are 15 residues in the CDR3. Using reference TRBV5-4 and TRBJ1-1 for the parts outside the CDR3, the full variable domain is ETGVTQSPTHLIKTRGQQVTLRCSSQSGHNTVSWYQQALGQGPQFIFQYYREEENGRGNFPPRFSGLQFPNYSSELNVNALELDDSALYLCASSLVGQGNTEAFFGQGTRLTVV.

The V gene is TRBV28, the J gene TRBJ1-1; no clear D gene. Germline V CDR1 and CDR2: MDHEN, SYDVKM. Trimming stripped 6 bases from V and 7 bases from J, with 12 bases between. CDR3 size: 12 residues. The CDR3 DNA reads as TGTGCCAGCAGGCGCAATTACGATGAAGCTTTCTTT. The encoded protein is CASRRNYDEAFF.

The chain recombines TRBV29-1 with TRBJ2-3, with 7 bases matching TRBD2. Trimming removed 7 bases from V and 3 bases from J; junction bases left unmatched: 4. CDR1 and CDR2 (germline): SQVTM, ANQGSEA. CDR3 size: 12 residues. The CDR3 nucleotides read TGCAGCGCGAGGGAGGGTACAGATACGCAGTATTTT. It translates to CSAREGTDTQYF.

The chain links TRBV19 to TRBJ1-5; 7 nucleotides line up with TRBD1. Looked up from germline, CDR1 is LNHDA and CDR2 is SQIVND (reference sequence). This CDR3 region has 19 residues. V trimming: 4 bases; J trimming: 0 bases; junction bases outside the gene matches: 15. The DNA of the CDR3 is TGTGCCAGTAGTACGGGACAGATACAGCAAACCTATAGCAATCAGCCCCAGCATTTT. Its protein product is CASSTGQIQQTYSNQPQHF.

This sequence joins TRBV14 and TRBJ1-1; 7 bases fit TRBD1. The germline gives CDR1 SGHDN, CDR2 FVKESK. CDR3 length: 12 amino acids. The V and J ends lost 4 bases and 9 bases, in that order; junction bases with no gene match: 5. The CDR3 bases are TGTGCCAGCAGCCTGAGAGGGGGCAAAGCTTTCTTT. Translation gives CASSLRGGKAFF.

The rearrangement joins TRBV2 to TRBJ2-1; 10 nucleotides line up with TRBD1. V gave up 7 bases and J gave up 15 bases; unmatched junction bases: 6. Germline values: CDR1 SNHLY, CDR2 FYNNEI. This CDR3 has 11 amino acids. CDR3 region: CASNPGQGLFF. The CDR3 DNA follows: TGTGCCAGCAATCCGGGACAGGGGTTGTTCTTC.

This clone was seen only a few times. The rearrangement uses TRBV4-2 and TRBJ1-4; TRBD1 agrees at 8 bases. Looked up from germline, CDR1 is LGHNA and CDR2 is YNFKEQ. The junction had 5 bases not matched to a gene; V was cut back by 1 base and J by 7 bases. The CDR3 sequence is 15 residues long. CDR3 amino acids: CASSQVSGQAEKLFF. CDR3 DNA sequence: TGTGCCAGCAGCCAAGTCTCGGGACAGGCTGAAAAACTGTTTTTT.

This clone occurred once. The J gene is TRBJ2-7, the V gene TRBV24-1; TRBD1 matches 7 bases. The CDR3 extends over 13 amino acids. Germline loops: CDR1 KGHDR, CDR2 SFDVKD. Trimming at V came to 4 bases and at J to 7 bases, leaving 6 bases not matched to a gene. For the CDR3, the DNA is TGTGCCACCAGTGAACACGACAGGGCTGAGCAGTACTTC. Its translation is CATSEHDRAEQYF.

The rearrangement joins TRBV7-3 to TRBJ2-2; 8 positions match TRBD2. There are 17 residues in the CDR3. CDR1 is SGHTA and CDR2 is FQGTGA in the germline V gene. The trim removed 5 bases at V and 5 bases at J, leaving 13 bases unmatched. The CDR3 DNA reads as TGTGCCAGCAGCCCTCGGATAGGGACTAGTCAGACCGGGGAGCTGTTTTTT. Translation: CASSPRIGTSQTGELFF.

The J gene is TRBJ1-1, the V gene TRBV19; maybe TRBD1 (5 bases). Germline-derived CDR1 and CDR2 are LNHDA and SQIVND (reference sequence). The CDR3 sequence is 14 residues long. Deletions cut 2 bases from V and 1 base from J, with 8 bases between. The CDR3 loop is CASSITGRNTEAFF. CDR3 nucleotide sequence: TGTGCCAGTAGTATAACAGGACGGAACACTGAAGCTTTCTTT.

This sequence joins TRBV28 and TRBJ2-3, with 11 bases fitting TRBD2. The CDR3 contains 16 residues. Germline lookup yields CDR1 MDHEN and CDR2 SYDVKM. V was clipped by 3 bases and J by 2 bases; unmatched bases: 4. The CDR3 sequence: CASSFLGLADTDTQYF. In nucleotides, the CDR3 is TGTGCCAGCAGTTTTTTGGGACTAGCGGACACAGATACGCAGTATTTT.

The chain combines TRBV18 with TRBJ1-3, with D uncertain. Germline CDR1 and CDR2: KGHSH and LQKENI. Trimming took off 2 bases at V and 0 bases at J, with 11 bases between the two ends. This CDR3 has 16 residues. The CDR3 nucleotides read TGTGCCAGCTCACCAGGGCAGACCGTCTCTGGAAACACCATATATTTT. Translating gives CASSPGQTVSGNTIYF.

The V call is TRBV6-5, the J call TRBJ2-1, with D perhaps matching TRBD2 (5 bases). With 4 bases removed from V and 0 bases from J, the gap between germline ends came to 10 bases. CDR3 length: 15 amino acids. Germline V gives CDR1 MNHEY, CDR2 SVGAGI. The CDR3 here is CASSSTGSSYNEQFF. As DNA, the CDR3 is TGTGCCAGCAGTTCTACTGGGAGCTCCTACAATGAGCAGTTCTTC.

This sequence joins TRBV7-9 and TRBJ2-7, with D perhaps TRBD2 (6 bases). The V and J ends lost 2 bases and 1 base respectively, with 15 bases between them. Per germline, CDR1 SEHNR and CDR2 FQNEAQ (reference sequence). The CDR3 covers 16 residues. The CDR3 DNA sequence: TGTGCCAGCAGCTTATCTCGGGGGAGGCCTTCCTACGAGCAGTACTTC. Residues: CASSLSRGRPSYEQYF. Based on the CDR3 plus reference TRBV7-9 and TRBJ2-7, the full variable domain is DTGVSQNPRHKITKRGQNVTFRCDPISEHNRLYWYRQTLGQGPEFLTYFQNEAQLEKSRLLSDRFSAERPKGSFSTLEIQRTEQGDSAMYLCASSLSRGRPSYEQYFGPGTRLTVT.